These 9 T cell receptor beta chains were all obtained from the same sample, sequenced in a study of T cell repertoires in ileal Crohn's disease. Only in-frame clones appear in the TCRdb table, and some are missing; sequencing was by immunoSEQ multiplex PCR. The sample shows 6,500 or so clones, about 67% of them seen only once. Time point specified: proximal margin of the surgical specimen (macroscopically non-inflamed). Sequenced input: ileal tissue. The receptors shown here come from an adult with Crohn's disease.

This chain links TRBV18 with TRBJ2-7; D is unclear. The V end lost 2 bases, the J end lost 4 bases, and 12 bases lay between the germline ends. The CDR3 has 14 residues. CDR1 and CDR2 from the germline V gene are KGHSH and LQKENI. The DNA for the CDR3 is TGTGCCAGCTCACCAACCAATGCACAATACGAGCAGTACTTC. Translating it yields CASSPTNAQYEQYF. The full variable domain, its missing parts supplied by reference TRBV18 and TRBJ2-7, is NAGVMQNPRHLVRRRGQEARLRCSPMKGHSHVYWYRQLPEEGLKFMVYLQKENIIDESGMPKERFSAEFPKEGPSILRIQQVVRGDSAAYFCASSPTNAQYEQYFGPGTRLTVT.

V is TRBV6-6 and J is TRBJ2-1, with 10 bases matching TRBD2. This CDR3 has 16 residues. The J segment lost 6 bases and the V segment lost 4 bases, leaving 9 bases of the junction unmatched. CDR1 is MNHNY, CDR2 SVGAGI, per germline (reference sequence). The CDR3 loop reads CASSFLAGGVFNEQFF. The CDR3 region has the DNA TGTGCCAGCAGTTTTTTAGCGGGAGGAGTTTTCAATGAGCAGTTCTTC.

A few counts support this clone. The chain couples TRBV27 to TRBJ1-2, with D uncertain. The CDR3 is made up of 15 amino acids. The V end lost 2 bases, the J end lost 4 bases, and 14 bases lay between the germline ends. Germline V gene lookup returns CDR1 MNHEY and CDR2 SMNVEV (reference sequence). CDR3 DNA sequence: TGTGCCAGCAGTTTAAGGGCCAGCCCCACCTATGGCTACACCTTC. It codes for CASSLRASPTYGYTF.

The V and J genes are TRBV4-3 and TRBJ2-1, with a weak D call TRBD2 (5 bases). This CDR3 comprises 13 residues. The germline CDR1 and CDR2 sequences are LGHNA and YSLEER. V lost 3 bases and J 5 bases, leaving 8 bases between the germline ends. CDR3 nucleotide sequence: TGCGCCAGCAGCCATGATAGCGACAATGAGCAGTTCTTC. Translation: CASSHDSDNEQFF.

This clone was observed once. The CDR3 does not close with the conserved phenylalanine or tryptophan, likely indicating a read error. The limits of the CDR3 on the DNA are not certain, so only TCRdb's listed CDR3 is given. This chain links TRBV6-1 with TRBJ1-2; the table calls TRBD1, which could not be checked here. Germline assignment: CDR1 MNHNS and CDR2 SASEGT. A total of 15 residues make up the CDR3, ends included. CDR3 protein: CASIMDSLVPTAEFL.

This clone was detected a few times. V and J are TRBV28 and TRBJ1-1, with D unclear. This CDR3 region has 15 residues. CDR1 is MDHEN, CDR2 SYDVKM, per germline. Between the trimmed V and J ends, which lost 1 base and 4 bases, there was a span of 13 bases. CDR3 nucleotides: TGTGCCAGCAGTTTATTAGGGAGGGAGGGCACTGAAGCTTTCTTT. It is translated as CASSLLGREGTEAFF.

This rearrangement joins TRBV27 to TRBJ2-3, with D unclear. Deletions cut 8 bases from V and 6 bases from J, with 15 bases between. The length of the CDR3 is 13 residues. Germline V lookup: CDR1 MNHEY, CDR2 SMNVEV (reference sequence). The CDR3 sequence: CASSIVVSDTQYF. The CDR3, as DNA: TGTGCCAGCTCCATTGTAGTCAGCGATACGCAGTATTTT.

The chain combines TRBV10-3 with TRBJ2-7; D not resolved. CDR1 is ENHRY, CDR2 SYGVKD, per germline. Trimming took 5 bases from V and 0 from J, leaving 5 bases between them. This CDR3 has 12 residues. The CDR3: CAISPGSYEQYF. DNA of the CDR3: TGTGCCATCAGTCCAGGCTCCTACGAGCAGTACTTC.

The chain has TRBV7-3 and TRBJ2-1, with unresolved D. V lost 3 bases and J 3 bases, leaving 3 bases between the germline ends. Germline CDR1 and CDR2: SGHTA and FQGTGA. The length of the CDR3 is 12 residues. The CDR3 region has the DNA TGTGCCAGCAGCTTCAACTACAATGAGCAGTTCTTC. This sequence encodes CASSFNYNEQFF.